A selection of T cell receptor beta chains follows, all from one sample in a study of cytomegalovirus exposure and HLA in healthy donors. This table comes from immunoSEQ multiplex PCR, and its TCRdb copy is limited to in-frame clones, with some not included. Here the sample spans 130,000 to 150,000 clones, over 80% being singletons. Sequencing was done on a sample of PBMCs. The origin of the receptors is a man younger than 30 in good health and CMV-seropositive. CDR3s include the opening cysteine and the closing phenylalanine or tryptophan. A D gene is named only where the DNA matches it firmly. Size values are once, few and many counts, or a class for expanded clones, and some rows have none.

v_gene	j_gene	abundance	d_gene	CDR3aa	CDR3nt
TRBV28	TRBJ2-2	NA	NA	CASSPLGPLTGELFF	TGTGCCAGCAGTCCACTGGGGCCCTTAACCGGGGAGCTGTTTTTT
TRBV5-5	TRBJ2-7	NA	NA	CASSLTVGADYEQYF	TGTGCCAGCAGCTTGACTGTGGGAGCGGACTACGAGCAGTACTTC
TRBV2	TRBJ2-2	NA	NA	CASSRRVNGELFF	TGTGCCAGCAGTCGCAGGGTAAACGGGGAGCTGTTTTTT
TRBV30	TRBJ1-2	NA	NA	CAWSVRGKHGYTF	TGTGCCTGGAGTGTAAGGGGAAAGCATGGCTACACCTTC
TRBV7-3	TRBJ2-5	few	NA	CASSSGVGETQYF	TGTGCCAGCAGCTCAGGGGTGGGGGAGACCCAGTACTTC
TRBV7-8	TRBJ1-6	NA	NA	CASSLVAGPLHF	TGTGCCAGCAGCTTAGTGGCAGGACCCCTCCACTTT
TRBV14	TRBJ1-6	once	NA	CASSHLRGVNSPLHF	TGTGCCAGCAGCCACCTCAGGGGTGTTAATTCACCCCTCCACTTT
TRBV6-5	TRBJ2-5	NA	NA	CASRFGAGETQYF	TGTGCCAGCAGGTTCGGAGCCGGAGAGACCCAGTACTTC
TRBV7-2	TRBJ1-2	NA	NA	CASSFSGYGYTF	TGTGCCAGCAGCTTCAGTGGCTATGGCTACACCTTC
TRBV6-4	TRBJ2-1	NA	NA	CASSEIGGPVHNEQFF	TGTGCCAGCAGTGAAATAGGTGGGCCTGTCCACAATGAGCAGTTCTTC
TRBV30	TRBJ2-3	NA	TRBD2	CACQRLAAPKGDTQYF	TGTGCCTGCCAGCGACTAGCGGCACCGAAAGGGGATACGCAGTATTTT
TRBV6-6	TRBJ1-6	NA	NA	CASSYVARRDSPLHF	TGTGCCAGCAGTTACGTGGCTCGGCGGGATTCACCCCTCCACTTT
TRBV30	TRBJ2-3	NA	NA	CAWSNSGADTQYF	TGTGCCTGGAGTAATTCGGGGGCAGATACGCAGTATTTT
TRBV18	TRBJ1-1	NA	TRBD1	CASSGRTGENTEAFF	TGTGCCAGCTCTGGCAGGACAGGGGAAAACACTGAAGCTTTCTTT
TRBV13	TRBJ2-3	NA	TRBD2	CATLSRGSGRADTQYF	TGTGCCACCCTGTCCCGGGGTAGCGGGAGGGCAGATACGCAGTATTTT
TRBV7-3	TRBJ1-1	NA	NA	CASNIEGGTEAFF	TGTGCCAGCAATATTGAAGGGGGCACTGAAGCTTTCTTT
TRBV5-1	TRBJ1-3	NA	NA	CASSPEGGGNTIYF	TGCGCCAGCAGCCCCGAAGGGGGAGGAAACACCATATATTTT
TRBV19	TRBJ1-1	NA	NA	CASSIGGAGTEAFF	TGTGCCAGTAGTATTGGGGGGGCTGGCACTGAAGCTTTCTTT
TRBV28	TRBJ1-2	NA	NA	CASSLGQGRGYTF	TGTGCCAGCAGTTTGGGGCAGGGCAGGGGCTACACCTTC
TRBV5-6	TRBJ1-1	NA	NA	CASSDFGTPNTEAFF	TGTGCCAGCAGCGATTTCGGGACACCAAACACTGAAGCTTTCTTT
TRBV10-1	TRBJ2-3	NA	TRBD2	CASSEEMPGLARVDTQYF	TGCGCCAGCAGTGAGGAAATGCCCGGACTAGCTCGGGTAGATACGCAGTATTTT
TRBV10-3	TRBJ2-1	NA	NA	CAITATGSNEQFF	TGTGCCATCACTGCCACAGGGTCTAATGAGCAGTTCTTC
TRBV19	TRBJ1-2	NA	TRBD1	CASSMARTGDPTVYGYTF	TGTGCCAGTAGTATGGCCCGGACAGGAGACCCCACCGTCTATGGCTACACCTTC
TRBV5-1	TRBJ1-5	NA	TRBD1	CASSRTGGQPQHF	TGCGCCAGCAGCCGGACAGGGGGACAGCCCCAGCATTTT
TRBV28	TRBJ1-4	once	NA	CASRTGGEKLFF	TGTGCCAGCAGGACAGGCGGGGAAAAACTGTTTTTT
TRBV18	TRBJ1-5	NA	NA	CASSPNSYQPQHF	TGTGCCAGCTCACCCAACAGCTATCAGCCCCAGCATTTT
TRBV6-5	TRBJ1-5	NA	NA	CASSYTNTGNQPQHF	TGTGCCAGCAGTTACACCAACACAGGGAATCAGCCCCAGCATTTT
TRBV6-6	TRBJ1-1	NA	NA	CASLEQGGIMNTEAFF	TGTGCCAGCCTAGAACAGGGTGGGATCATGAACACTGAAGCTTTCTTT
TRBV7-8	TRBJ2-7	NA	TRBD2	CASSEGLAGAHEQYF	TGTGCCAGCTCCGAGGGACTAGCGGGAGCCCACGAGCAGTACTTC
TRBV6-1	TRBJ2-7	NA	NA	CASSEGSSYEQYF	TGTGCCAGCAGTGAAGGGAGCTCCTACGAGCAGTACTTC
TRBV10-2	TRBJ2-6	NA	NA	CASSGDGANVLTF	TGCGCCAGTTCAGGGGATGGGGCCAACGTCCTGACTTTC
TRBV4-1	TRBJ2-5	NA	NA	CASSHLTGQETQYF	TGCGCCAGCAGCCACCTCACAGGTCAAGAGACCCAGTACTTC